This passage covers 2 T cell receptor beta chains from one sample sequenced in a study of Graves' ophthalmopathy and Graves' hyperthyroidism. TCR beta CDR3 amplification used RNA transcripts. After a first-round RT-PCR with HTBI primers, a second-round multiplex PCR was run. TCRdb re-derived calls from the multiplex PCR reads in MiXCR, one entry per CDR3 protein. Of around 600,000 distinct CDR3 sequences listed, over 40% were seen once; the top ten hold 3.3%. The sequenced sample was peripheral blood. The source is an adult man with Graves' ophthalmopathy.

This clonotype turned up a few times. The junction shows a germline mismatch at one end, possibly a read error. CDR3: CASSLQGGISHEQYF. In nucleotides, the CDR3 is TGTGCCAGCAGCTTACAGGGGGGAATCTCCCACGAGCAGTACTTC. V is TRBV7-2 and J is TRBJ2-7; D is possibly TRBD1 (7 bases). CDR3 size: 15 residues. Per germline, CDR1 SGHTA and CDR2 FQGNSA.

This clonotype was detected once. This chain uses TRBV25-1 with TRBJ2-7; 11 bases are shared with TRBD2. Germline V gene sequence: CDR1 MGHDK, CDR2 SYGVNS. J lost 3 bases, V lost 7 bases, and 8 bases had no gene match. This CDR3 spans 15 amino acids. The CDR3, as DNA: TGTGCCAGCACCAAACCCGGGACTAGCGGCTACGAGCAGTACTTC. Translation gives CASTKPGTSGYEQYF.